This TCR beta chain was found in a study of T-cell memory formation after mild COVID-19. Germline V gene sequence: CDR1 SGHTA, CDR2 FQGNSA. Trimming removed 1 base from V and 4 bases from J, with 10 bases in between. This CDR3 is 14 amino acids long. TCRdb re-derived calls from the 5' RACE reads in MiXCR, one entry per CDR3 protein. The sample records about 130,000 distinct CDR3 sequences, about 5.9% being singletons. J is TRBJ1-2 and V is TRBV7-2; possible D gene TRBD1, 5 bases. This TCR was recovered from an adult woman who had mild COVID-19 (a few samples of this study predate the infection). Cell type and time point are not known. Sequenced material: PBMCs or a T cell subset sorted from them (not recorded which). CDR3 loop: CASSLDVRVYGYTF. The CDR3 coding sequence is TGTGCCAGCAGCTTAGACGTCAGGGTCTATGGCTACACCTTC.